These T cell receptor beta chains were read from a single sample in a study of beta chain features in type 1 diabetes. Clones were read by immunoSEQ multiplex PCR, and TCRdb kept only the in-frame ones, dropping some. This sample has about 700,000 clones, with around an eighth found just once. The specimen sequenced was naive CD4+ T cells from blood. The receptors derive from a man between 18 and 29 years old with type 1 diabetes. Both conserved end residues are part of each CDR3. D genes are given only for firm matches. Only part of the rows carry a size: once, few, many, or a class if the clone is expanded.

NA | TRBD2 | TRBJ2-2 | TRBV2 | TGTGCCAGCACACGGGCGGGACTATCGAACACCGGGGAGCTGTTTTTT | CASTRAGLSNTGELFF
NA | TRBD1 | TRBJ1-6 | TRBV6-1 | TGTGCCAGCAGTGTCCCTGGGGGACAGGAGAATTCACCCCTCCACTTT | CASSVPGGQENSPLHF
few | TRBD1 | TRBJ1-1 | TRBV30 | TGTGCCTGGGACAGGGTAGTCACTGAAGCTTTCTTT | CAWDRVVTEAFF
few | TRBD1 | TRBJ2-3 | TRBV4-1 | TGCGCCAGCAGCCAAGCGCCCAGGGGACAGGGGACTGATACGCAGTATTTT | CASSQAPRGQGTDTQYF
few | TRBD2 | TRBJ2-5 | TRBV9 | TGTGCCAGCAGCGCCCCCGGGACTAGCGGGGTGGAGACCCAGTACTTC | CASSAPGTSGVETQYF
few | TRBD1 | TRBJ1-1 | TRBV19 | TGTGCCAGTAGTACCGGTCGAGGGGGCAACACTGAAGCTTTCTTT | CASSTGRGGNTEAFF
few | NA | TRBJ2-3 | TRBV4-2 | TGTGCCAGCAGCCTCCCCACTACCACAGATACGCAGTATTTT | CASSLPTTTDTQYF
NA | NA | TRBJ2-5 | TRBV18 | TGTGCCAGCTCGAGGGAGACCCAGTACTTC | CASSRETQYF
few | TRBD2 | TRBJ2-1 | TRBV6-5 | TGTGCCAGCAGTGGGACTAGCGGGGGGTACAATGAGCAGTTCTTC | CASSGTSGGYNEQFF
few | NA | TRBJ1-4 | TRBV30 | TGTGCCTGGGGGACAACTAATGAAAAACTGTTTTTT | CAWGTTNEKLFF
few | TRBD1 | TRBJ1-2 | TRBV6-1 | TGTGCCAGCAGTGAGGGACAGGGTAAGGATGGCTACACCTTC | CASSEGQGKDGYTF
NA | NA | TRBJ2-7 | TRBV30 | TGTGCCTGGAATGAGGACAGCTACGAGCAGTACTTC | CAWNEDSYEQYF
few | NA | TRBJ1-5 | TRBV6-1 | TGTGCCAGCAGTGACAACAGGGTTAGGGATAGCAATCAGCCCCAGCATTTT | CASSDNRVRDSNQPQHF
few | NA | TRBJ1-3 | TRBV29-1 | TGCAGCGTTGCTCAGGGTCTTGGAAACACCATATATTTT | CSVAQGLGNTIYF
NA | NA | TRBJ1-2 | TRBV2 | TGTGCCAGCAGTGGGGCCGCTGTTCGCAACTATGGCTACACCTTC | CASSGAAVRNYGYTF
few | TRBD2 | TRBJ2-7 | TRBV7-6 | TGTGCCAGCAGCTTCTCGGGGGGTTACGAGCAGTACTTC | CASSFSGGYEQYF
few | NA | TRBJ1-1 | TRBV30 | TGTGCCTGGAGCAAAACAGGGTTGGGCACTGAAGCTTTCTTT | CAWSKTGLGTEAFF
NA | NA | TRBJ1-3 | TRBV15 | TGTGCCACCAGCAGAGATGGGTATTCCGAAGGAAACACCATATATTTT | CATSRDGYSEGNTIYF
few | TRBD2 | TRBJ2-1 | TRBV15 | TGTGCCACCAGCTCCGCGGGGCGGGGGACCCACTTTTCCTACAATGAGCAGTTCTTC | CATSSAGRGTHFSYNEQFF
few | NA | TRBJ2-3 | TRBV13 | TGTGCCAGCAGCTTAATTACACAAGATACGCAGTATTTT | CASSLITQDTQYF
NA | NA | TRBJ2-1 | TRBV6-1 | TGTGCCAGCACCCTAAGCGATGAGCAGTTCTTC | CASTLSDEQFF
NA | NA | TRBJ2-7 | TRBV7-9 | TGTGCCAGCAGCTTAGCCTCAGGAGCAGCCGAGCAGTACTTC | CASSLASGAAEQYF
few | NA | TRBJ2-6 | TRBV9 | TGTGCCAGCAGCGTTTCCACCCTGGGGGTCTCGTCTGGGGCCAACGTCCTGACTTTC | CASSVSTLGVSSGANVLTF
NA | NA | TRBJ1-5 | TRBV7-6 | TGTGCCAGCAGCTTAGGGGACCCCAATCAGCCCCAGCATTTT | CASSLGDPNQPQHF
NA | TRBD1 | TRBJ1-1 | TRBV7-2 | TGTGCCAGCAGCCCGGACAGGGGGCGGCCTGAAGCTTTCTTT | CASSPDRGRPEAFF
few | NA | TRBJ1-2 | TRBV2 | TGTGCCAGCAGTGCCCAACAGGCGGGCTACACCTTC | CASSAQQAGYTF
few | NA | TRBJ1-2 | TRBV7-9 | TGTGCCAGCAGCGTCCGGGACAACTATGGCTACACCTTC | CASSVRDNYGYTF
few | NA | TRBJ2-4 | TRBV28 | TGTGCCAGCAGTTTAGGGTATGAATGGGGCGGCAACATTCAGTACTTC | CASSLGYEWGGNIQYF
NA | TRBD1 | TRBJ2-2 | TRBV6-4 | TGTGCCAGCAGCGAACAGGGGGCATCGGGGGAGCTGTTTTTT | CASSEQGASGELFF
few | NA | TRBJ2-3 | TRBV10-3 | TGTGCCATCAGTGAGAGGGGAGTCCGTAGACCCTTCACAGATACGCAGTATTTT | CAISERGVRRPFTDTQYF
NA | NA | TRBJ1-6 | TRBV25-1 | TGTGCCAGCAGTGGAACTACAAAACCTGAATTGGCCCTCCACTTT | CASSGTTKPELALHF
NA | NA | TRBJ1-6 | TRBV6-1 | TGTGCCAGCAGTGAAGCGTTTGGCTCACCCCTCCACTTT | CASSEAFGSPLHF
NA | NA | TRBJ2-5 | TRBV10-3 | TGTGCCATCAGTGAAGGAGTCGGTAGGAGGGGGCAAGAGACCCAGTACTTC | CAISEGVGRRGQETQYF
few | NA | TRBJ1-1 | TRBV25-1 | TGTGCCAGCAGTGAATGGGGGGTGCCTGAAGCTTTCTTT | CASSEWGVPEAFF
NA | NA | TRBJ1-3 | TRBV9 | TGTGCCAGCAGCCTCAGTGGGGGAAACACCATATATTTT | CASSLSGGNTIYF
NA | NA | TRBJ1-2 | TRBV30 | TGTGCCTGGAGGTCTGAGAGCAACTATGGCTACACCTTC | CAWRSESNYGYTF
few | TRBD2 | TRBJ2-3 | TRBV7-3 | TGTGCCAGCAGCCCCAGCCTAGCGGCTAGCACAGATACGCAGTATTTT | CASSPSLAASTDTQYF
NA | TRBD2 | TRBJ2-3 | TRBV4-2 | TGTGCCAGCAGCCAAAATTTGGAGCGGGGGGGAGATACGCAGTATTTT | CASSQNLERGGDTQYF
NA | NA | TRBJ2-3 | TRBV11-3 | TGTGCCAGCAGCTCTCGGTGGGACACAGATACGCAGTATTTT | CASSSRWDTDTQYF
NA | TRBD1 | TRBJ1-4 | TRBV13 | TGTGCCAGCAGCCAGAAGACAGGGTCGGGAGAAAAACTGTTTTTT | CASSQKTGSGEKLFF
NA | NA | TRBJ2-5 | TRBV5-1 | TGCGCCAGCAGCTTTTCCGTTGGGGGCCAAGAGACCCAGTACTTC | CASSFSVGGQETQYF
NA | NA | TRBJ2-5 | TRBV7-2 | TGTGCCAGCAGGAGACAGGACGCGTTGGGGACCCAGTACTTC | CASRRQDALGTQYF
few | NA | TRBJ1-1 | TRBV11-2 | TGTGCCAGCAGCCCGGGAGTGTCGGCTGAAGCTTTCTTT | CASSPGVSAEAFF
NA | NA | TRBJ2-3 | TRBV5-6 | TGTGCCAGCAGCTTAAGGGCCCCTAGCACAGATACGCAGTATTTT | CASSLRAPSTDTQYF
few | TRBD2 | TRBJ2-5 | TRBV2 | TGTGCCAGCAGTAGCAGACTAGCGGGTATCCAAGAGACCCAGTACTTC | CASSSRLAGIQETQYF
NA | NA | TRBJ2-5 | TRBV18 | TGTGCCAGCTCACCGGGGCTCCAAGAGACCCAGTACTTC | CASSPGLQETQYF
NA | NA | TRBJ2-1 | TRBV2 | TGTGCCAGCACCCTCGACACTCCCTCGCCGTTCTTC | CASTLDTPSPFF
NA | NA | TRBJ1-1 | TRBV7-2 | TGTGCCAGCAGCTTAGTTAACGGAGACACTGAAGCTTTCTTT | CASSLVNGDTEAFF
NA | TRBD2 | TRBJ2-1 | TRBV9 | TGTGCCAGCAGCGTAGGGACTAGCGTTCCTAATGAGCAGTTCTTC | CASSVGTSVPNEQFF